These 18 T cell receptor beta chains originate from one sample sequenced in a study of T cell clonality in common variable immunodeficiency. Regarding the study as a whole: Reportedly, TCR beta sequences from common variable immunodeficiency showed fewer deletions and N-nucleotide insertions.

Clones were sequenced by immunoSEQ multiplex PCR, and TCRdb holds only the in-frame ones, with some missing. The sample was found to contain 25,000 to 30,000 clones, and every one recurs. Their target antigens are unknown. Sequencing input: peripheral blood mononuclear cells. These receptors were taken from a human donor with common variable immunodeficiency.

This clone was seen many times. The read halts 3 residues ahead of the CDR3 end, with the missing end drawn from the germline J gene. The chain joins TRBV18 to TRBJ2-6, with D tentatively TRBD1 (6 bases). Per germline, CDR1 KGHSH and CDR2 LQKENI. Trimming cost V 5 bases and J 1 base, with 15 bases left between them. The CDR3 covers 17 residues. CDR3 loop: CASSAMDSSSGANVLTF. Partial CDR3 DNA: TGTGCCAGCTCAGCGATGGACAGTAGTTCTGGGGCCAACGTC.

This clone was picked up many times. The junction does not match germline at one end; this may be a read error. The read is 3 residues too short to cover the CDR3 end, so that end is filled in from the germline J gene. This rearrangement joins TRBV2 to TRBJ1-5, with a weak D call TRBD1 (6 bases). The CDR3 length is 15 residues. Looked up from germline, CDR1 is SNHLY and CDR2 is FYNNEI. This chain's CDR3 is CASSLRQDGKQPQHF. The sequenced part of the CDR3 DNA is TGTGCCAGCAGCTTAAGACAGGACGGCAAGCAGCCC.

This clone was counted between two and nine times. The read falls 3 residues short of the CDR3 end, and the missing part is taken from the germline J gene. V is TRBV19 and J is TRBJ1-1; TRBD1 matches at 7 bases. The CDR3 runs to 13 residues. Germline V gene data show CDR1 as LNHDA and CDR2 as SQIVND (reference sequence). V lost 7 bases, J lost 4 bases, and 6 bases stayed unmatched. The CDR3 region is CASIMTGTTEAFF. The covered CDR3 bases are TGTGCCAGTATTATGACAGGGACCACTGAA.

This clone was recorded at least ten times. The CDR3 goes on 3 residues after the read ends, and that part is filled in from the germline J gene. The chain uses TRBV7-9 and TRBJ2-7; 11 bases line up with TRBD2. The germline V gene encodes CDR1 SEHNR and CDR2 FQNEAQ (reference sequence). The CDR3 spans 15 residues. The V gene end was trimmed by 3 bases and the J gene end by 1 base; junction bases not matched to a gene: 2. The DNA read from the CDR3 is TGTGCCAGCAGCTTCCTAGCGGGAGGTTCCTACGAG. Translation: CASSFLAGGSYE. The complete CDR3 protein is CASSFLAGGSYEQYF.

In regard to this clone: The sequence runs out 3 residues before the end of the CDR3; the remainder is reconstructed from the germline J gene. The chain has TRBV6-2 or TRBV6-3 and TRBJ2-3, with TRBD2 matching 7 bases. V lost 6 bases and J lost 6; bases outside the gene matches: 3. This CDR3 is 12 amino acids long. Looked up from germline, CDR1 is MNHEY and CDR2 is SVGEGT. The part of the CDR3 DNA that was read is TGTGCCAGCAGGCAACTAGCGGATACG. Translation: CASRQLADT. The full CDR3 reads CASRQLADTQYF.

A word on this clone: The CDR3 is cut off 3 residues early in the read; its end comes from the germline J gene. The V gene is TRBV5-6, the J gene TRBJ1-5; 9 bases line up with TRBD1. This CDR3 is 14 amino acids long. V dropped 0 bases and J dropped 9; count of bases not matched to a gene: 4. The V gene's germline CDR1 is SGHDT and CDR2 YYEEEE. The covered CDR3 bases are TGTGCCAGCAGCTTGGGTGGGACAGGGACGCCC. This encodes CASSLGGTGTP. The complete CDR3 protein is CASSLGGTGTPQHF.

This clone was found many times. The DNA ends 3 residues before the CDR3 does, and the rest of the CDR3 is filled in from the germline J gene. This rearrangement joins TRBV5-1 to TRBJ2-7; 8 nucleotides align to TRBD2. Germline values: CDR1 SGHRS, CDR2 YFSETQ. This CDR3 contains 15 residues. V dropped 0 bases and J dropped 6; count of bases not matched to a gene: 8. The CDR3: CASSLGGSGGREQYF. The sequenced CDR3 bases are TGCGCCAGCAGCTTGGGTGGTTCGGGGGGGCGCGAG.

In this sample, this clone turned up a few times. The read stops 3 residues short of the end of the CDR3; the missing end is completed from the germline J gene. J is TRBJ1-4 and V is TRBV19; TRBD1 is a possible D gene (6 bases). Trimming shortened V by 3 bases and J by 8 bases, and 19 bases separated the two germline ends. Germline lookup yields CDR1 LNHDA and CDR2 SQIVND (reference sequence). CDR3 size: 16 residues. CDR3: CASSIGTGIGREKLFF. CDR3 DNA, as far as it was read: TGTGCCAGTAGTATCGGCACAGGGATCGGAAGGGAAAAA.

This clone has a handful of counts. Read data end 3 residues before the CDR3 end; the end is taken from the germline J gene. The rearrangement uses TRBV7-6 and TRBJ2-5; 8 nucleotides line up with TRBD2. Per germline, CDR1 SGHVS and CDR2 FNYEAQ. The V gene end was trimmed by 0 bases and the J gene end by 4 bases; junction bases not matched to a gene: 10. The CDR3 is 17 amino acids. The covered CDR3 bases are TGTGCCAGCAGCTTAGCGATAGCGGGGACTAGTGGAGAGACC. It yields the protein CASSLAIAGTSGET. The full CDR3 protein reads CASSLAIAGTSGETQYF.

The sample holds many counts of this clone. From the germline J gene comes the end of the CDR3, since the read stops 3 residues before it. The chain couples TRBV5-1 to TRBJ1-1; D might be TRBD1 (6 bases). Germline CDR1 SGHRS, CDR2 YFSETQ. CDR3 length: 15 residues. CDR3 DNA, as far as it was read: TGCGCCAGCAGCTTGGGGAGGGGGTCTCGGCTCGGA. Amino acid sequence: CASSLGRGSRLG. The complete CDR3 protein is CASSLGRGSRLGAFF. Full variable domain (missing parts from reference TRBV5-1 and TRBJ1-1): KAGVTQTPRYLIKTRGQQVTLSCSPISGHRSVSWYQQTPGQGLQFLFEYFSETQRNKGNFPGRFSGRQFSNSRSEMNVSTLELGDSALYLCASSLGRGSRLGAFFGQGTRLTVV.

This clone occurred many times. The read halts 3 residues ahead of the CDR3 end, with the missing end drawn from the germline J gene. This chain uses TRBV30 with TRBJ2-1; 8 positions match TRBD1. Germline CDR1 reads GTSNPN; CDR2 reads SVGIG (reference sequence). Trimming removed 3 bases from V and 9 bases from J; junction bases left unmatched: 1. CDR3 length equals 11 residues. CDR3 loop: CAWRDRVEQFF. CDR3 DNA, as far as it was read: TGTGCCTGGAGGGACAGGGTTGAG.

This clone rates as medium-sized (0.01 to 0.1%). The read ends 3 residues early relative to the CDR3; the germline J gene fills the gap. J is TRBJ1-5 and V is TRBV20-1, with D possibly being TRBD1 (6 bases). The ends were cut back, 1 base at V and 3 bases at J, with 10 bases in the middle. The CDR3 covers 14 residues. Germline CDR1 DFQATT, CDR2 SNEGSKA (reference sequence). The CDR3 bases that were read are TGCAGTGCTAGAGGCAGGGGCCTCAATCAGCCC. This translates into CSARGRGLNQP. The complete CDR3 reads CSARGRGLNQPQHF.

Concerning this clone itself: The read ends 3 residues before the CDR3 terminus; that terminus is restored from the germline J gene. The chain couples TRBV6-2 or TRBV6-3 to TRBJ1-5; 7 bases align to TRBD1. Germline CDR1 and CDR2: MNHEY and SVGEGT. After removal of 7 bases from V and 0 bases from J, the junction contained 6 bases not matched to a gene. The CDR3 is made up of 15 amino acids. The covered CDR3 bases are TGTGCCAGCACCGACAGGGTGATTAGCAATCAGCCC. As protein: CASTDRVISNQP. The whole CDR3 protein reads CASTDRVISNQPQHF.

This clone was seen a few times. The CDR3 goes on 3 residues after the read ends, and that part is filled in from the germline J gene. The chain recombines TRBV5-1 with TRBJ2-5, with 9 bases fitting TRBD2. V dropped 4 bases and J dropped 2; count of bases not matched to a gene: 12. There are 17 residues in the CDR3. The germline V gene encodes CDR1 SGHRS and CDR2 YFSETQ. Partial CDR3 DNA: TGCGCCAGCAGCCACGGGACTAGCTACTTGGGGCAAGAGACC. Protein: CASSHGTSYLGQET. The entire CDR3 reads CASSHGTSYLGQETQYF.

In this sample, this clone turned up a few times. The read ends 3 residues early relative to the CDR3; the germline J gene fills the gap. The V gene is TRBV30, the J gene TRBJ1-5; D uncertain. The CDR3 spans 16 residues. Per germline, CDR1 GTSNPN and CDR2 SVGIG (reference sequence). The ends were cut back, 0 bases at V and 3 bases at J, with 15 bases in the middle. The sequenced part of the CDR3 DNA is TGTGCCTGGAGTGTAGGTTTGGGCAGGTACAATCAGCCC. As protein: CAWSVGLGRYNQP. The entire CDR3 sequence reads CAWSVGLGRYNQPQHF.

This clone was seen more than once but under ten times. The read stops 3 residues short of the end of the CDR3; the missing end is completed from the germline J gene. V and J are TRBV7-9 and TRBJ2-3, with D tentatively TRBD1 (5 bases). Germline V gene data show CDR1 as SEHNR and CDR2 as FQNEAQ (reference sequence). Trimming left V 6 bases short and J 6 bases short, with 13 bases between. This CDR3 region has 13 residues. The sequenced part of the CDR3 DNA is TGTGCCAGCAGTCGCACAGGATCGGATACG. Protein: CASSRTGSDT. The complete CDR3 reads CASSRTGSDTQYF.

The sample holds many counts of this clone. Sequencing ends 3 residues short of the CDR3 end; the germline J gene provides the rest. The identical CDR3 is also encoded by other nucleotide sequences in the sample. This chain uses TRBV2 with TRBJ2-7, with a weak D call TRBD1 (5 bases). V lost 3 bases, J lost 3 bases, and 9 bases lay in between. The CDR3 is 13 residues long. Germline CDR1 reads SNHLY; CDR2 reads FYNNEI. The CDR3 region is CASSDRVGYEQYF. CDR3 DNA, as far as it was read: TGTGCCAGCAGTGACAGGGTTGGCTACGAG.

This clone was picked up a small number of times. Partial CDR3 DNA: TGTGCCAGCAGCTACAGGCTTGCTAACTATGGC. It codes for CASSYRLANYG. The full CDR3 protein is CASSYRLANYGYTF. The chain couples TRBV7-2 to TRBJ1-2, with D perhaps matching TRBD1 (5 bases). The CDR3 end lies 3 residues beyond the end of the read and is filled in from the germline J gene. The CDR3 has 14 amino acids. The V and J ends lost 4 bases and 0 bases respectively, with 9 bases between them. CDR1 is SGHTA and CDR2 is FQGNSA in the germline V gene.